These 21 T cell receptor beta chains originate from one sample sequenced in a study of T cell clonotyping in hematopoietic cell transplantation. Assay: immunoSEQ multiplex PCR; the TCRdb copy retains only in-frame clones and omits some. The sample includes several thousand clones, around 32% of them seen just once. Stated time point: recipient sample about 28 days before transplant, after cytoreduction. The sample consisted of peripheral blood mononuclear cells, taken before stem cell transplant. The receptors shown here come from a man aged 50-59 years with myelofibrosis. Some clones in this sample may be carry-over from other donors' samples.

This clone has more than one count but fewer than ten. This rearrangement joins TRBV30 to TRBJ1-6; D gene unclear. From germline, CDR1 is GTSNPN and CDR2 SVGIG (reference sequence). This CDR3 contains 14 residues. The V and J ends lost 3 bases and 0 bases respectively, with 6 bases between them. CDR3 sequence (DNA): TGTGCCTGGAGACCGGGCTCCTATAATTCACCCCTCCACTTT. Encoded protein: CAWRPGSYNSPLHF.

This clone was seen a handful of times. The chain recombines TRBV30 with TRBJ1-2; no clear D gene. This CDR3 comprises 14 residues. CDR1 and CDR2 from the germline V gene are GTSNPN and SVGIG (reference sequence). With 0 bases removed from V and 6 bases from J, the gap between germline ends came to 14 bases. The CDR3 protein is CAWSVGQVGNGYTF. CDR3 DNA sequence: TGTGCCTGGAGTGTCGGGCAGGTCGGAAATGGCTACACCTTC.

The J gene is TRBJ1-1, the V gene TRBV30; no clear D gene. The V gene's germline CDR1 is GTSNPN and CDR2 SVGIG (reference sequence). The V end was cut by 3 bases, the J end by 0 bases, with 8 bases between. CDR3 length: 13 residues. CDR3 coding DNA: TGTGCCTGGAGAGGTGGGATGAACACTGAAGCTTTCTTT. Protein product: CAWRGGMNTEAFF.

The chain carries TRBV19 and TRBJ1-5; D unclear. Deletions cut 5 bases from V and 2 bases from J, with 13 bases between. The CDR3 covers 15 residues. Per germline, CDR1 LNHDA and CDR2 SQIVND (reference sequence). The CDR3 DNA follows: TGTGCCAGTAGTGACTCCTCCCTGGGCAATCAGCCCCAGCATTTT. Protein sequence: CASSDSSLGNQPQHF.

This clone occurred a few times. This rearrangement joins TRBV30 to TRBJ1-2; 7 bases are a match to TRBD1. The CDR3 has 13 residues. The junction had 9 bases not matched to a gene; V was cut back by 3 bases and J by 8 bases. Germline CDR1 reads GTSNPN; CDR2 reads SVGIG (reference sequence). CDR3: CAWSQLRGQGYTF. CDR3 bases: TGTGCCTGGAGCCAATTGAGGGGGCAGGGCTACACCTTC.

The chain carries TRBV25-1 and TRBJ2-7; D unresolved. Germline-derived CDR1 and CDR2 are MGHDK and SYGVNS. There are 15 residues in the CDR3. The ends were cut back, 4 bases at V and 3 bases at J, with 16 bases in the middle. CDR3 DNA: TGTGCCAGCAGTGCATTTGGGTCACCCAACTACGAGCAGTACTTC. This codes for CASSAFGSPNYEQYF.

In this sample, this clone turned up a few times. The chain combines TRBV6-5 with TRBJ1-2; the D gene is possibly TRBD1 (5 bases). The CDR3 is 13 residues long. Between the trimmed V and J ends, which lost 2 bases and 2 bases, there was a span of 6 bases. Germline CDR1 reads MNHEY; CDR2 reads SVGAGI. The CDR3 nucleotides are TGTGCCAGCAGTTACGACAGAAACTATGGCTACACCTTC. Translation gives CASSYDRNYGYTF.

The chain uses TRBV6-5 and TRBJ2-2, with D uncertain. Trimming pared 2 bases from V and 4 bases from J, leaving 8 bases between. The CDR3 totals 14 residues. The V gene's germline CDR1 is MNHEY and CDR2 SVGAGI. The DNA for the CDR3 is TGTGCCAGCAGTTACGTGGCCCCCACCGGGGAGCTGTTTTTT. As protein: CASSYVAPTGELFF.

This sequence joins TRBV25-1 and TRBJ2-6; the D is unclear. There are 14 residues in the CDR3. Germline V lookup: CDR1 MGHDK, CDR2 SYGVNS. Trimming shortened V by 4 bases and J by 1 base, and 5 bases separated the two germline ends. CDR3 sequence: CASSGGSGANVLTF. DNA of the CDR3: TGTGCCAGCAGTGGTGGGTCTGGGGCCAACGTCCTGACTTTC.

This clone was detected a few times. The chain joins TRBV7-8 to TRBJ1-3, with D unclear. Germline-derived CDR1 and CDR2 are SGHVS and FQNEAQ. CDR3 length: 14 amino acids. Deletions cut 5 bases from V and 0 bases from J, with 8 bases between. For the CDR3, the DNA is TGTGCCAGCAGCCCGGATAACTCTGGAAACACCATATATTTT. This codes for CASSPDNSGNTIYF. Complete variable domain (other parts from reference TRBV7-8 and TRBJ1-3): GAGVSQSPRYKVAKRGQDVALRCDPISGHVSLFWYQQALGQGPEFLTYFQNEAQLDKSGLPSDRFFAERPEGSVSTLKIQRTQQEDSAVYLCASSPDNSGNTIYFGEGSWLTVV.

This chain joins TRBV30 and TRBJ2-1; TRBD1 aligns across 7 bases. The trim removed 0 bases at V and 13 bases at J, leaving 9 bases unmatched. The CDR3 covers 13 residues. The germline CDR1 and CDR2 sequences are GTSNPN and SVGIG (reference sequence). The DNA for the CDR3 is TGTGCCTGGAGTGTGGGGTTAGGGGACAGACAGTTCTTC. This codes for CAWSVGLGDRQFF.

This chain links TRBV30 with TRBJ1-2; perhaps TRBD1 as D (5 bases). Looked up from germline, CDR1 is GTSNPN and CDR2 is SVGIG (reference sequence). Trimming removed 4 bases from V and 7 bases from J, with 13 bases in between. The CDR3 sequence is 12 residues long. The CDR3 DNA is TGTGCCTGGAACAAGGGACCAGGTGGCTACACCTTC. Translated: CAWNKGPGGYTF.

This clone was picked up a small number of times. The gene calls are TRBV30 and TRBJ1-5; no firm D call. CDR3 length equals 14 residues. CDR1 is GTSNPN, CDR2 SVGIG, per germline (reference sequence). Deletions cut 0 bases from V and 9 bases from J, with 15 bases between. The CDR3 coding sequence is TGTGCCTGGAGTGTAGGGCAGTTCTTATGGCCCCAGCATTTT. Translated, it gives CAWSVGQFLWPQHF.

Here the CDR3 reads CSAVTGTLGSPLHF. CDR3 coding DNA: TGCAGCGCCGTAACCGGGACATTAGGTTCACCCCTCCACTTT. The chain uses TRBV29-1 and TRBJ1-6; a weak D match, TRBD1 (6 bases). Germline loops: CDR1 SQVTM, CDR2 ANQGSEA. The CDR3 runs 14 residues. Trimming took 7 bases from V and 9 from J, leaving 19 bases between them. Full variable domain (missing parts from reference TRBV29-1 and TRBJ1-6): SAVISQKPSRDICQRGTSLTIQCQVDSQVTMMFWYRQQPGQSLTLIATANQGSEATYESGFVIDKFPISRPNLTFSTLTVSNMSPEDSSIYLCSAVTGTLGSPLHFGNGTRLTVT.

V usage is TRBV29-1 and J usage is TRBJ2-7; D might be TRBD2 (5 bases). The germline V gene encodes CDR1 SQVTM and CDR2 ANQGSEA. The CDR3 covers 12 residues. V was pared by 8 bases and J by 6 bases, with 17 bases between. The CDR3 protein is CSISGNLAEQYF. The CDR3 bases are TGCAGCATTTCGGGGAACCTTGCCGAGCAGTACTTC.

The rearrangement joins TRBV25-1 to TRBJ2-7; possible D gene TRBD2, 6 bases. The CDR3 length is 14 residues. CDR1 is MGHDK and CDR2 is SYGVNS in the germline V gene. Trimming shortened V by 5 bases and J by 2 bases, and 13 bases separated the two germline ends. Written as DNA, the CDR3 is TGTGCCAGCAGTCGGAGGGACGGTCCCTACGAGCAGTACTTC. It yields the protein CASSRRDGPYEQYF.

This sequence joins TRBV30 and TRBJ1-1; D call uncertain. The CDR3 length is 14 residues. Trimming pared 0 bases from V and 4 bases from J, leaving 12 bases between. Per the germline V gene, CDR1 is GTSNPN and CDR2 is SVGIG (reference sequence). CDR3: CAWSVALDGTEAFF. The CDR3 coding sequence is TGTGCCTGGAGTGTGGCCCTGGACGGCACTGAAGCTTTCTTT.

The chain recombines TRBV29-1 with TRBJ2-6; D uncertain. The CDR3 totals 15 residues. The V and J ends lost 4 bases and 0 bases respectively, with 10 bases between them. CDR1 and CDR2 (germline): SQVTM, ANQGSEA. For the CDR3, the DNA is TGCAGCGTTGTAAGTCAAGCCTCTGGGGCCAACGTCCTGACTTTC. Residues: CSVVSQASGANVLTF.

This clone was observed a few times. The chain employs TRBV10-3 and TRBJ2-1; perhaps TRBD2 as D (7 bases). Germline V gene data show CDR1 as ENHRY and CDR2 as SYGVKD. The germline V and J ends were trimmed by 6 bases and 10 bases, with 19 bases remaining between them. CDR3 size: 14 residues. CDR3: CAISGTPGGREQFF. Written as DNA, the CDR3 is TGTGCCATCAGCGGGACACCCGGGGGGAGGGAGCAGTTCTTC.

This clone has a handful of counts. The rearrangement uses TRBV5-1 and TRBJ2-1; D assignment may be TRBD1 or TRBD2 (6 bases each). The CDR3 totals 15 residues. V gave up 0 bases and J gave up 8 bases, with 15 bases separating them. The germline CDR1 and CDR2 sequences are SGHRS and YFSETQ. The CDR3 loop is CASSLVPGALDEQFF. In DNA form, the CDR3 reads TGCGCCAGCAGCTTGGTCCCGGGGGCCTTGGATGAGCAGTTCTTC.

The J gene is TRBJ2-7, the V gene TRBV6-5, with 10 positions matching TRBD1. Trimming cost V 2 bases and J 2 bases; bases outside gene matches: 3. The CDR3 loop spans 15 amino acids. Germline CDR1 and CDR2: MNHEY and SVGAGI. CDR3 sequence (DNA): TGTGCCAGCAGTTACCGGGACAGGGGTCCCTACGAGCAGTACTTC. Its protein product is CASSYRDRGPYEQYF.